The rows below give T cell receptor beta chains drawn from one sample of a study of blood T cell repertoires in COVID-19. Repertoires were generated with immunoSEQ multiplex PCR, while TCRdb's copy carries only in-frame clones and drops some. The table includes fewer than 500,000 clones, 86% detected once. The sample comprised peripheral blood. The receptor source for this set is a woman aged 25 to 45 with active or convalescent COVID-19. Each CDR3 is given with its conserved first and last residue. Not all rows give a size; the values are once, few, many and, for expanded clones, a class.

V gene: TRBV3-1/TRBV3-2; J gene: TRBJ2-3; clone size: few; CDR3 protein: CASSQWDRTYF
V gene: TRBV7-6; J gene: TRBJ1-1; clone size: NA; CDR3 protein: CASSLGPGKGNTEAFF
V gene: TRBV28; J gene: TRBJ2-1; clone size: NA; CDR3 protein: CASLRTGYSYNEQFF
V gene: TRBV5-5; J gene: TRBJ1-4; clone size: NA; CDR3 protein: CASSPETGLRNEKLFF
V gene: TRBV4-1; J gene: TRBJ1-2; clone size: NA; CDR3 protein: CASSKPGQYGYTF
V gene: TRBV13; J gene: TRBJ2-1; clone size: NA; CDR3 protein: CASSFGRGNEQFF
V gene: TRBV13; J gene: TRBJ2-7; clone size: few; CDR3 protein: CASSLDREGTYEQYF
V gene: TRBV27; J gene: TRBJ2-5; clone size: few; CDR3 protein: CASSFQGMHQTQYF
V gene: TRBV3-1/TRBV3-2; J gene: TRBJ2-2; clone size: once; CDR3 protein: CASSQVSRGTGELFF
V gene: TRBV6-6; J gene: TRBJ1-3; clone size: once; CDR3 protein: CASSRYRDTSTIPGNTIYF
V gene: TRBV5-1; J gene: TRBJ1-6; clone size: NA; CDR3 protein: CASSGGASDSPLHF
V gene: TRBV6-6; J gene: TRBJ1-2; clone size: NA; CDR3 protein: CATSTGASYGYTF
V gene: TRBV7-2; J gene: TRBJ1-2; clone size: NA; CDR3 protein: CASSGQTAYYGYTF
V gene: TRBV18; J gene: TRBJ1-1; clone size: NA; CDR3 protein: CASSPQPSPQGPEAFF
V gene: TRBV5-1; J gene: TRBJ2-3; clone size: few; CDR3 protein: CASSSATGGSDTQYF
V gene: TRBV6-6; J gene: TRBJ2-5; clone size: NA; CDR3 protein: CASSYSSSGAPETQYF
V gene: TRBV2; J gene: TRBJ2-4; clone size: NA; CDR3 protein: CASSGTGYSKNIQYF